The subject of this entry is one TCR beta chain. What it recognizes is unknown. This sample was included in a study of long-term antiretroviral therapy in people with HIV. Study-level results: Compared with controls, HIV repertoires showed narrower CDR3 length ranges. Pre-ART clonal expansions dominated every time point's repertoire.

Germline V CDR1 and CDR2: KGHSH, LQKENI. This CDR3 has 13 amino acids. V lost 3 bases and J lost 3, with 7 bases in between. A minimum of one pre-ART and two post-ART PBMC samples existed for each donor. The libraries were made with immunoSEQ v3.0 at survey level. Assay: immunoSEQ multiplex PCR; the TCRdb copy retains only in-frame clones and omits some. This table holds more than 35,000 clones, 75% to 90% found once. The specimen was unsorted PBMCs, collected 2.2 years after starting antiretroviral therapy. The TCR originated in a man between 18 and 35 years old with HIV. The rearrangement uses TRBV18 and TRBJ2-3; D unresolved. DNA for the CDR3: TGTGCCAGCTCACCTTTTCCTACAGATACGCAGTATTTT. Amino acids: CASSPFPTDTQYF.